This passage covers 28 T cell receptor beta chains from one sample sequenced in a study of TIL therapy for anti-PD-1-resistant metastatic lung cancer. The libraries were made with immunoSEQ v3. Some clones are missing from TCRdb's copy, which holds only in-frame ones; the method was immunoSEQ multiplex PCR. The table includes 95,000 or so clones, about three fifths detected once. Indicated time point: pre-treatment sample, taken before nivolumab and TIL therapy. Tumor tissue came from excised metastases, mostly pleural nodules or supraclavicular lymph nodes. The input for sequencing was tumor tissue, taken at baseline. The receptors come from a person between 30 and 80 years old with non-small cell lung cancer.

V is TRBV5-8 and J is TRBJ2-3, with 13 bases aligning to TRBD2. This CDR3 is built from 16 residues. In germline, CDR1 is SGHTS, CDR2 YDEGEE. Unmatched junction bases numbered 7, after V lost 4 bases and J lost 5 bases. The DNA of the CDR3 is TGTGCCAGCAGCACCACTAGCGGGGGGGCCAGAGATACGCAGTATTTT. Its protein product is CASSTTSGGARDTQYF. Combining the CDR3 with reference TRBV5-8 and TRBJ2-3 gives the whole variable domain EAGVTQSPTHLIKTRGQQATLRCSPISGHTSVYWYQQALGLGLQFLLWYDEGEERNRGNFPPRFSGRQFPNYSSELNVNALELEDSALYLCASSTTSGGARDTQYFGPGTRLTVL.

In this sample, this clone turned up many times. This chain links TRBV6-2 or TRBV6-3 with TRBJ2-7; D ambiguous. Trimming took 6 bases from V and 6 from J, leaving 9 bases between them. Germline loops: CDR1 MNHEY, CDR2 SVGEGT. This CDR3 is 11 amino acids long. The CDR3: CASSIAREQYF. The CDR3 DNA reads as TGTGCCAGCAGCATAGCCCGCGAGCAGTACTTC.

The J gene is TRBJ2-1, the V gene TRBV7-2; D unclear. Trimming left V 5 bases short and J 8 bases short, with 13 bases between. Germline assignment: CDR1 SGHTA and CDR2 FQGNSA. The CDR3 is 13 residues long. The CDR3, as DNA: TGTGCCAGCAGCCCCACCCGACTGGATGAGCAGTTCTTC. Amino acids: CASSPTRLDEQFF.

The chain uses TRBV10-3 and TRBJ2-5, with TRBD2 matching 9 bases. The CDR3 contains 15 residues. V dropped 2 bases and J dropped 4; count of bases not matched to a gene: 5. Germline CDR1 ENHRY, CDR2 SYGVKD. CDR3 nucleotides: TGTGCCATCAGTGAGCGGAGCGGGGGGACAGAGACCCAGTACTTC. It is translated as CAISERSGGTETQYF.

This sequence joins TRBV18 and TRBJ1-2, with 7 positions matching TRBD1. The J segment lost 6 bases and the V segment lost 6 bases, leaving 10 bases of the junction unmatched. CDR3 length equals 14 residues. The germline V gene encodes CDR1 KGHSH and CDR2 LQKENI. The CDR3 loop reads CASSDGDSGHGYTF. The CDR3 DNA reads TGTGCCAGCTCGGACGGGGACAGCGGCCATGGCTACACCTTC.

This chain links TRBV7-7 with TRBJ2-1; TRBD2 is a possible D gene (7 bases). Trimming shortened V by 0 bases and J by 5 bases, and 11 bases separated the two germline ends. CDR1 SSHAT and CDR2 FNYEAQ come from the germline V gene (reference sequence). CDR3 length equals 15 residues. The chain's CDR3 is CASSLAGGANNEQFF. DNA of the CDR3: TGTGCCAGCAGCTTAGCGGGGGGGGCCAACAATGAGCAGTTCTTC.

V is TRBV4-2 and J is TRBJ1-3; D ambiguous. CDR3 length: 17 amino acids. The germline V and J ends were trimmed by 0 bases and 3 bases, with 15 bases remaining between them. Per the germline V gene, CDR1 is LGHNA and CDR2 is YNFKEQ. CDR3 coding DNA: TGTGCCAGCAGCCAAGAATCGACCCGCTGGTTTGGAAACACCATATATTTT. This translates into CASSQESTRWFGNTIYF.

J is TRBJ1-2 and V is TRBV7-2, with 11 bases that match TRBD1. The V gene's germline CDR1 is SGHTA and CDR2 FQGNSA. The CDR3 has 14 amino acids. Trimming took 4 bases from V and 10 from J; bases not matched to a gene: 8. This CDR3 is CASSWDWTGGLYTF. The CDR3 DNA is TGTGCCAGCAGCTGGGACTGGACAGGGGGCCTCTACACCTTC.

With regard to this clone: Germline is not matched at one junction end, which may reflect a read error. V usage is TRBV6-1 and J usage is TRBJ1-5, with a possible D match to TRBD1 (5 bases). In germline, CDR1 is MNHNS, CDR2 SASEGT. There are 15 residues in the CDR3. CDR3 loop: CASSEAVSGYQPQHF. CDR3 coding DNA: TGTGCCAGCAGCGAAGCAGTTTCAGGGTATCAGCCCCAGCATTTT.

This clone has just a few counts. This rearrangement joins TRBV10-2 to TRBJ2-5; 8 positions match TRBD1. CDR1 and CDR2 (germline): WSHSY, SAAADI. There are 16 residues in the CDR3. With 7 bases clipped from V and 5 bases from J, the junction kept 15 bases outside the gene matches. The CDR3 bases are TGCGCCAGCAAGCCCTCCGAGGGCAGGGGGCTTGAGACCCAGTACTTC. Protein: CASKPSEGRGLETQYF.

The chain carries TRBV5-6 and TRBJ2-7; possibly TRBD1 for D (6 bases). The V gene's germline CDR1 is SGHDT and CDR2 YYEEEE. The V end was cut by 2 bases, the J end by 7 bases, with 19 bases between. There are 15 residues in the CDR3. The CDR3 coding sequence is TGTGCCAGCAGCTTTTCGGACTGGGGGCGCTATGAGCAGTACTTC. Its translation: CASSFSDWGRYEQYF. The full variable domain, completed using reference TRBV5-6 and TRBJ2-7, is DAGVTQSPTHLIKTRGQQVTLRCSPKSGHDTVSWYQQALGQGPQFIFQYYEEEERQRGNFPDRFSGHQFPNYSSELNVNALLLGDSALYLCASSFSDWGRYEQYFGPGTRLTVT.

The V gene is TRBV2, the J gene TRBJ2-7; no firm D call. In germline, CDR1 is SNHLY, CDR2 FYNNEI. This CDR3 comprises 14 residues. V lost 2 bases and J lost 0, with 8 bases in between. In DNA form, the CDR3 reads TGTGCCAGCAGTGAATGGACGGGCTCCTACGAGCAGTACTTC. As protein: CASSEWTGSYEQYF.

The chain couples TRBV4-1 to TRBJ1-6, with D unresolved. V dropped 2 bases and J dropped 9 bases, with 20 bases sitting between them. This CDR3 is built from 17 residues. Per the germline V gene, CDR1 is MGHRA and CDR2 is YSYEKL. CDR3 nucleotide sequence: TGCGCCAGCAGCCAACTTCGCGGCCAGGAGGGCCGTTCACCCCTCCACTTT. Protein: CASSQLRGQEGRSPLHF.

CDR3 sequence: CASSLASRMPYEQYF. The CDR3 bases are TGTGCCAGCAGCTTAGCTTCCCGAATGCCCTACGAGCAGTACTTC. The chain combines TRBV7-2 with TRBJ2-7; no definite D call. Trimming removed 0 bases at V and 2 bases at J, with 11 bases between. The CDR3 has 15 amino acids. Germline V gene sequence: CDR1 SGHTA, CDR2 FQGNSA.

The chain is built from TRBV28 and TRBJ2-6; D remains unclear. CDR3 size: 13 residues. Germline assignment: CDR1 MDHEN and CDR2 SYDVKM. V was shortened by 6 bases and J by 4 bases, with 7 bases between the two germline ends. The CDR3 DNA follows: TGTGCCAGCAGACTCCCCGGGGCCAACGTCCTGACTTTC. As protein: CASRLPGANVLTF.

This chain uses TRBV6-5 with TRBJ2-7; D unresolved. CDR1 and CDR2 (germline): MNHEY, SVGAGI. Trimming took 0 bases from V and 4 from J, leaving 16 bases between them. The CDR3 contains 16 residues. As DNA, the CDR3 is TGTGCCAGCAGTTACTCTAGCAGTCCCACCGTTTACGAGCAGTACTTC. This codes for CASSYSSSPTVYEQYF.

This clone was seen more than once but under ten times. The CDR3 reads CASSLGGTGARETQYF. The CDR3 DNA is TGTGCCAGCAGTTTAGGGGGGACCGGCGCTAGGGAGACCCAGTACTTC. This chain joins TRBV7-3 and TRBJ2-5; D is possibly TRBD1 or TRBD2 (6 bases each). The ends were cut back, 6 bases at V and 5 bases at J, with 22 bases in the middle. This CDR3 comprises 16 residues. CDR1 is SGHTA and CDR2 is FQGTGA in the germline V gene. The entire variable domain, with the rest obtained from reference TRBV7-3 and TRBJ2-5, is as follows: GAGVSQTPSNKVTEKGKYVELRCDPISGHTALYWYRQSLGQGPEFLIYFQGTGAADDSGLPNDRFFAVRPEGSVSTLKIQRTERGDSAVYLCASSLGGTGARETQYFGPGTRLLVL.

This clone was seen more than once but under ten times. The CDR3 DNA follows: TGTGCCTGGAGGAACCCAGGGGCTCGGGAGCAGTACTTC. This gives the protein CAWRNPGAREQYF. The chain carries TRBV30 and TRBJ2-7; D may be TRBD1 (6 bases). CDR1 and CDR2 (germline): GTSNPN, SVGIG (reference sequence). Trimming stripped 3 bases from V and 7 bases from J, with 16 bases between. The CDR3 totals 13 residues.

The chain uses TRBV5-1 and TRBJ2-2; 8 bases are shared with TRBD1. Trimming removed 7 bases from V and 4 bases from J; junction bases left unmatched: 9. Looked up from germline, CDR1 is SGHRS and CDR2 is YFSETQ. The CDR3 is 15 residues long. CDR3 sequence: CASGITGGSTGELFF. DNA of the CDR3: TGCGCCAGCGGTATAACAGGGGGTAGCACCGGGGAGCTGTTTTTT.

The genes are TRBV27 and TRBJ2-7, with 8 nucleotides matching TRBD1. The CDR3 covers 14 residues. V trimming: 4 bases; J trimming: 6 bases; junction bases outside the gene matches: 8. The germline V gene has CDR1 MNHEY and CDR2 SMNVEV (reference sequence). DNA for the CDR3: TGTGCCAGCAGTTCCCGGACAGGGTGGGGCGAGCAGTACTTC. Its protein is CASSSRTGWGEQYF.

The chain couples TRBV6-2 or TRBV6-3 to TRBJ2-1; D possibly matches TRBD1 or TRBD2 (7 bases each). The CDR3 spans 15 residues. The germline CDR1 and CDR2 sequences are MNHEY and SVGEGT. Trimming pared 5 bases from V and 3 bases from J, leaving 14 bases between. The CDR3 DNA is TGTGCCAGCAGTCTCCAGGGGGGGAACTACAATGAGCAGTTCTTC. Protein: CASSLQGGNYNEQFF.

This clone was detected only a few times. This chain connects TRBV7-2 to TRBJ2-7; 9 bases match TRBD1. The CDR3 sequence is 13 residues long. V trimming: 4 bases; J trimming: 6 bases; junction bases outside the gene matches: 4. Germline V CDR1 and CDR2: SGHTA, FQGNSA. The CDR3 DNA reads as TGTGCCAGCAGCTCCGGGACAGGGTTCGAGCAGTACTTC. This translates into CASSSGTGFEQYF.

V is TRBV11-2 and J is TRBJ1-5; D is ambiguous. Between the trimmed V and J ends, which lost 6 bases and 0 bases, there was a span of 12 bases. This CDR3 is built from 15 residues. The V gene's germline CDR1 is SGHAT and CDR2 FQNNGV. The CDR3 reads CASSLGGISNQPQHF. The CDR3 DNA reads TGTGCCAGCAGTCTTGGAGGGATTAGCAATCAGCCCCAGCATTTT.

The chain uses TRBV7-2 and TRBJ2-7; 7 bases map to TRBD1. CDR1 is SGHTA, CDR2 FQGNSA, per germline. The CDR3 is 13 amino acids. V shed 3 bases, J shed 4 bases, and the junction held 3 bases outside the gene matches. The chain's CDR3 is CASSLDRTYEQYF. The CDR3 coding sequence is TGTGCCAGCAGCTTGGACAGGACATACGAGCAGTACTTC.

The CDR3 loop reads CASSLARDRLYQETQYF. As DNA, the CDR3 is TGCGCCAGCAGCTTGGCCCGGGACAGGCTGTACCAAGAGACCCAGTACTTC. The chain joins TRBV5-1 to TRBJ2-5; TRBD1 matches at 8 bases. Germline V gene sequence: CDR1 SGHRS, CDR2 YFSETQ. The trim removed 0 bases at V and 0 bases at J, leaving 7 bases unmatched. This CDR3 region has 17 residues.

The V call is TRBV9, the J call TRBJ1-1; D may be TRBD1 (5 bases). CDR3 length equals 14 residues. From germline, CDR1 is SGDLS and CDR2 YYNGEE. Trimming took off 0 bases at V and 1 base at J, with 7 bases between the two ends. The CDR3 DNA reads TGTGCCAGCAGCGTAGGACAGTCGAACACTGAAGCTTTCTTT. Translation gives CASSVGQSNTEAFF.

The sample holds one count of this clone. The chain recombines TRBV7-6 with TRBJ1-1; 7 bases match TRBD1. This CDR3 has 13 residues. Germline CDR1 and CDR2: SGHVS and FNYEAQ. J gave up 4 bases and V 5 bases, and 4 bases lay outside the gene matches. The CDR3 sequence is CASSPRTGTEAFF. The CDR3 DNA is TGTGCCAGCAGCCCCAGGACAGGCACTGAAGCTTTCTTT.

This clone was seen more than once but under ten times. The rearrangement joins TRBV15 to TRBJ1-2, with a tentative D call TRBD1 (5 bases). CDR3 length: 17 residues. Germline values: CDR1 LNHNV, CDR2 YYDKDF (reference sequence). Deletions cut 0 bases from V and 1 base from J, with 15 bases between. The CDR3 reads CATSRDHRGAYNYGYTF. DNA for the CDR3: TGTGCCACCAGCAGAGACCATCGCGGGGCTTATAACTATGGCTACACCTTC.